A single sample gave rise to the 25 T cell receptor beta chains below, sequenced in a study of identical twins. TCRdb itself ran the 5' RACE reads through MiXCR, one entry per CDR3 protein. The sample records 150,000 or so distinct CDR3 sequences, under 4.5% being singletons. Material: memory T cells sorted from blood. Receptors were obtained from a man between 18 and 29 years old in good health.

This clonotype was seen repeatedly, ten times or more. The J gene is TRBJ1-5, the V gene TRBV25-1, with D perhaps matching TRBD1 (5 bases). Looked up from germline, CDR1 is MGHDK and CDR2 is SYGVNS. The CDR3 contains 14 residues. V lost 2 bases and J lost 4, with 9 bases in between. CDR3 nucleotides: TGTGCCAGCAGTGAACTCAGGGTTAATCAGCCCCAGCATTTT. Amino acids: CASSELRVNQPQHF.

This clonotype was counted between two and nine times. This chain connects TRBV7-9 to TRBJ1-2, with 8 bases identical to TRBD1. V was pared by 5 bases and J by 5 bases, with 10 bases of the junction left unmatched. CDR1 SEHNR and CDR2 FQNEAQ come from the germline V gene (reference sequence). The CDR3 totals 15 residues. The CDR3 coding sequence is TGTGCCAGCAGCCCCCAGGGGGCCTCCCCTTATGGCTACACCTTC. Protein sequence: CASSPQGASPYGYTF.

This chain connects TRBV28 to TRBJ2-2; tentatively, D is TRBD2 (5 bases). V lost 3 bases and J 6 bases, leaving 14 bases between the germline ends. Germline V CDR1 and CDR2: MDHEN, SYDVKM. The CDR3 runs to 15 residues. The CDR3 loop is CASSLISGPAGELFF. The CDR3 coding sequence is TGTGCCAGCAGTTTGATAAGCGGCCCCGCCGGGGAGCTGTTTTTT.

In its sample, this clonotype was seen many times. The CDR3 reads CSAVGGGNTEAFF. In DNA, the CDR3 is TGCAGTGCTGTTGGGGGGGGGAACACTGAAGCTTTCTTT. The V call is TRBV20-1, the J call TRBJ1-1, with D tentatively TRBD1 (5 bases). The length of the CDR3 is 13 residues. Trimming removed 5 bases from V and 1 base from J, with 11 bases in between. In germline, CDR1 is DFQATT, CDR2 SNEGSKA (reference sequence).

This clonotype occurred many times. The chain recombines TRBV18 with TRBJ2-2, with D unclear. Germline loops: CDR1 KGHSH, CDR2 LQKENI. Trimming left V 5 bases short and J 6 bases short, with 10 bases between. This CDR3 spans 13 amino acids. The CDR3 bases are TGTGCCAGCTCATCAACAAACGCCGGGGAGCTGTTTTTT. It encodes CASSSTNAGELFF.

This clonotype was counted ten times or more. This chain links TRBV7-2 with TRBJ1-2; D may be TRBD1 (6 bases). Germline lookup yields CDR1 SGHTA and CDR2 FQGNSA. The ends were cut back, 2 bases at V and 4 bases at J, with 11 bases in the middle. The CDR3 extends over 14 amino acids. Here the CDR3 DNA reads TGTGCCAGCAGCTTAAGCGGACAGCTCTATGGCTACACCTTC. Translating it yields CASSLSGQLYGYTF.

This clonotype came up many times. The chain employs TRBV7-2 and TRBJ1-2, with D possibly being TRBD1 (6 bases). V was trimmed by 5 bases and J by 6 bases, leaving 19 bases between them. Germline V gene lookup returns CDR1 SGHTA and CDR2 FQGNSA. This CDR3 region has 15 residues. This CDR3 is CASSLKPGAENGYTF. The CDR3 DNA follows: TGTGCCAGCAGCCTCAAGCCGGGGGCTGAAAATGGCTACACCTTC.

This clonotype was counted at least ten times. The CDR3 coding sequence is TGTGCCAGCAGCTTATACACCCCCAATGAGCAGTTCTTC. It codes for CASSLYTPNEQFF. This chain links TRBV11-2 with TRBJ2-1; no firm D call. This CDR3 comprises 13 residues. CDR1 is SGHAT, CDR2 FQNNGV, per germline. Trimming pared 2 bases from V and 6 bases from J, leaving 8 bases between.

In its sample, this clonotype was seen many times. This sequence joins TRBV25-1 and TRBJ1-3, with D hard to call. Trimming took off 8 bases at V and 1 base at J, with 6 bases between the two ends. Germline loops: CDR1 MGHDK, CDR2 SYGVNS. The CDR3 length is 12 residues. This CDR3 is CASARSGNTIYF. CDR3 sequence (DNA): TGTGCCAGCGCCAGGTCTGGAAACACCATATATTTT.

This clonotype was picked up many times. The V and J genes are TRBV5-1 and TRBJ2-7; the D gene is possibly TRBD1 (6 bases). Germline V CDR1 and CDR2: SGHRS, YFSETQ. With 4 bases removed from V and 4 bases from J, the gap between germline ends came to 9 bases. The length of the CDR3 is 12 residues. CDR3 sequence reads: CASSRTEYEQYF. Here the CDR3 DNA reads TGCGCCAGCAGCAGGACAGAATACGAGCAGTACTTC.

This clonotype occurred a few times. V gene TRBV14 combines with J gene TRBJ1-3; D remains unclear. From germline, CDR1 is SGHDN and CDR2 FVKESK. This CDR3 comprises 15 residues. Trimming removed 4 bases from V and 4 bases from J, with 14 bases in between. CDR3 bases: TGTGCCAGCAGCCGCGTCCGTGCTGGGGGAAACACCATATATTTT. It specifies CASSRVRAGGNTIYF.

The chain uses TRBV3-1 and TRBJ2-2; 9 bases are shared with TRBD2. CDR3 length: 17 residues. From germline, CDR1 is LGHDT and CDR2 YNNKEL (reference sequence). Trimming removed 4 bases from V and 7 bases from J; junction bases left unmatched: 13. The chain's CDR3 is CASSLTTSGRQFGELFF. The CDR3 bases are TGTGCCAGCAGCCTGACTACGAGCGGGAGGCAATTCGGGGAGCTGTTTTTT. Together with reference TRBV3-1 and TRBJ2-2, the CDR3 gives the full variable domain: DTAVSQTPKYLVTQMGNDKSIKCEQNLGHDTMYWYKQDSKKFLKIMFSYNNKELIINETVPNRFSPKSPDKAHLNLHINSLELGDSAVYFCASSLTTSGRQFGELFFGEGSRLTVL.

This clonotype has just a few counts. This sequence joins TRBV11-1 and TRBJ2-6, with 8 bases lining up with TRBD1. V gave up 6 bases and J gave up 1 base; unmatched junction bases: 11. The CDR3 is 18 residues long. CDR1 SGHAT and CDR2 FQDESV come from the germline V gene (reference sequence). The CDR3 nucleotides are TGTGCCAGCAGACCCGGACAGGGTGGATTTTCTGGGGCCAACGTCCTGACTTTC. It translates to CASRPGQGGFSGANVLTF.

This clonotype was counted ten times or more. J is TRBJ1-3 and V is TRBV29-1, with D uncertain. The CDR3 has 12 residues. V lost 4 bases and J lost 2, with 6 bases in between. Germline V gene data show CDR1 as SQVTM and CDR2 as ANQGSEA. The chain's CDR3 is CSVALAGNTIYF. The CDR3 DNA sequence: TGCAGCGTTGCTTTGGCTGGAAACACCATATATTTT.

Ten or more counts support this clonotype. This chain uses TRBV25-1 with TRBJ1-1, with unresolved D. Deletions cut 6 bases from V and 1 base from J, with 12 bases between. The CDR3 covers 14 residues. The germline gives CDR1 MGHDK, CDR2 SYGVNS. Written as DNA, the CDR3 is TGTGCCAGCAGAAGTCCCGGTACGAACACTGAAGCTTTCTTT. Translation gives CASRSPGTNTEAFF. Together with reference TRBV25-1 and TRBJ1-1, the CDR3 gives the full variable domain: EADIYQTPRYLVIGTGKKITLECSQTMGHDKMYWYQQDPGMELHLIHYSYGVNSTEKGDLSSESTVSRIRTEHFPLTLESARPSHTSQYLCASRSPGTNTEAFFGQGTRLTVV.

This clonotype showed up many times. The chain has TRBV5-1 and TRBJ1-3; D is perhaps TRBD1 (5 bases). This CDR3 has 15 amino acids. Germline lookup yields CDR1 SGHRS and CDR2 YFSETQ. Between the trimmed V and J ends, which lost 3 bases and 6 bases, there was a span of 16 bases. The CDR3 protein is CASSSNGARLNTIYF. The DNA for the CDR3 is TGCGCCAGCAGCTCAAACGGGGCGAGACTAAACACCATATATTTT.

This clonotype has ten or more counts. The CDR3, as DNA: TGTGCCATCAGTGAGGGCATAGGGGGTAGCAATCAGCCCCAGCATTTT. Translating it yields CAISEGIGGSNQPQHF. The V gene is TRBV10-3, the J gene TRBJ1-5; maybe TRBD1 (6 bases). Germline assignment: CDR1 ENHRY and CDR2 SYGVKD. This CDR3 contains 16 residues. Between the trimmed V and J ends, which lost 2 bases and 0 bases, there was a span of 11 bases.

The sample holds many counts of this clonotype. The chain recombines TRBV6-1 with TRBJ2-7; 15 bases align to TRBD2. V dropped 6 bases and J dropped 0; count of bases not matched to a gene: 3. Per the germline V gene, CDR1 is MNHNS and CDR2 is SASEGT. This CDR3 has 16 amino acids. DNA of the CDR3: TGTGCCAGCAGCGGACTAGCGGGAGGGCCCTCCTACGAGCAGTACGTC. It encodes CASSGLAGGPSYEQYV.

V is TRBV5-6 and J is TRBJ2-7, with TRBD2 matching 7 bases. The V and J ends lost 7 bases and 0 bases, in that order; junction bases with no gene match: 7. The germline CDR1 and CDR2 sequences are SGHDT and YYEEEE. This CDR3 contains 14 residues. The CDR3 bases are TGTGCCAGCGGAACTAGCGAACGCTCCTACGAGCAGTACGTC. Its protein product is CASGTSERSYEQYV.

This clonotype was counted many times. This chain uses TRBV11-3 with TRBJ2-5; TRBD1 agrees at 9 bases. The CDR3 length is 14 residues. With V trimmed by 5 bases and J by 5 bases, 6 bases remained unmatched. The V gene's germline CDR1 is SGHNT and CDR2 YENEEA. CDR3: CASSSRDRVETQYF. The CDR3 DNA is TGTGCCAGCAGCAGCCGGGACAGGGTTGAGACCCAGTACTTC.

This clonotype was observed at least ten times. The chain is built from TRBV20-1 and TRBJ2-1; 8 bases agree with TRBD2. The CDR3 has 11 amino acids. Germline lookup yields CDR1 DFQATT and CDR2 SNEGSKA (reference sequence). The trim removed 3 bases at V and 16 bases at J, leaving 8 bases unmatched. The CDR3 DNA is TGCAGTGCTAGGCCGGGGAGCGGGAGTTTCTTC. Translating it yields CSARPGSGSFF.

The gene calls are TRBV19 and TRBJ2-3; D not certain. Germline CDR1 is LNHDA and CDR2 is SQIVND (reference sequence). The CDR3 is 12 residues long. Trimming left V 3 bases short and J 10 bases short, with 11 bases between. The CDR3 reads CASSIGQLPQYF. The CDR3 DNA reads TGTGCCAGTAGTATCGGTCAGCTTCCGCAGTATTTT. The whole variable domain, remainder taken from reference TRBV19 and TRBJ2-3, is DGGITQSPKYLFRKEGQNVTLSCEQNLNHDAMYWYRQDPGQGLRLIYYSQIVNDFQKGDIAEGYSVSREKKESFPLTVTSAQKNPTAFYLCASSIGQLPQYFGPGTRLTVL.

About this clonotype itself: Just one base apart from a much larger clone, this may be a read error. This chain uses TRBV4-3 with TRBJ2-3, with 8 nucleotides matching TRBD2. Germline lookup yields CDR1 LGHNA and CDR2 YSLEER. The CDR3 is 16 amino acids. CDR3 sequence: CSSSHRGRAGADTQYF. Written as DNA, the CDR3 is TGCTCCAGCAGCCACCGCGGGCGAGCGGGGGCAGATACGCAGTATTTT.

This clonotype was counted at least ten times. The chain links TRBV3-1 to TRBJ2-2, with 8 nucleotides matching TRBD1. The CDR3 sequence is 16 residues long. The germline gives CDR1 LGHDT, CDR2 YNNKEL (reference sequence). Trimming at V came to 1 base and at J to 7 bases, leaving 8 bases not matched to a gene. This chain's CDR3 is CASSQASGGAGGELFF. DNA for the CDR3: TGTGCCAGCAGCCAAGCGTCAGGGGGCGCCGGCGGGGAGCTGTTTTTT.

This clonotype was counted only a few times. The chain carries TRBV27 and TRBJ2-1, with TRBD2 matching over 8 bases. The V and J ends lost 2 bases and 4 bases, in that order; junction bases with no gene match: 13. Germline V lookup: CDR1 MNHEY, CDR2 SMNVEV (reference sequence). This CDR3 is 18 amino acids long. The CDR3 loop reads CASSLGLAGPRGYNEQFF. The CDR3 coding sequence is TGTGCCAGCAGTTTAGGGCTAGCGGGCCCGAGGGGGTACAATGAGCAGTTCTTC.